This T cell receptor (beta chain) was recorded in a study of identical twins. CDR3 length: 14 amino acids. Germline CDR1 SGHRS, CDR2 YFSETQ. With template switching, a universal primer site was added, and the cDNA carried unique molecular identifiers. TCRdb re-analysed the 5' RACE reads in MiXCR, keeping a single row per CDR3 protein. The sample has 1.5 million to 2 million distinct CDR3 sequences, less than 40% seen once. This clonotype appeared once. The source is a newborn girl in good health. Material: cord blood. V and J are TRBV5-1 and TRBJ2-1; D may be TRBD2 (6 bases). TRBJ2-7 matches the DNA end more closely, so the J call is doubtful. The CDR3 DNA follows: TGCGCCAGCACGTGGGGGGAGACCTACAATGAGCAGTACTTC. The encoded protein is CASTWGETYNEQYF.